The rows below give T cell receptor beta chains drawn from one sample of a study of identical twins. One entry per CDR3 protein, called by TCRdb with MiXCR from the 5' RACE reads. Here the sample spans 150,000 or so distinct CDR3 sequences, approximately 3.5% being singletons. The material sequenced was memory T cells sorted from blood. These receptors originate from a man between 18 and 35 years old in good health. Both conserved end residues are part of each CDR3. The order of the fields is D gene, clone size, V gene, J gene, CDR3 protein, CDR3 DNA. D genes are given only for firm matches. A clone size is listed for some rows: how often the clone was seen (once, few, many), or a class if it is expanded.

>TRBD2|.|TRBV13|TRBJ2-1
CASSLAGLAGANEQFF
TGTGCCAGCAGCTTAGCGGGGCTAGCGGGAGCCAATGAGCAGTTCTTC
>.|many|TRBV10-3|TRBJ2-2
CARSASNTGELFF
TGTGCCAGAAGTGCCTCGAACACCGGGGAGCTGTTTTTT
>.|many|TRBV7-2|TRBJ2-1
CASSIDPTDNEQFF
TGTGCCAGCAGCATCGACCCTACCGACAATGAGCAGTTCTTC
>.|few|TRBV6-2/TRBV6-3|TRBJ2-6
CASRTGQAGANVLTF
TGTGCCAGCAGAACGGGACAAGCCGGGGCCAACGTCCTGACTTTC
>.|many|TRBV2|TRBJ2-1
CASSVLVANEQFF
TGTGCCAGCAGTGTTCTAGTTGCCAATGAGCAGTTCTTC
>TRBD2|many|TRBV29-1|TRBJ2-3
CSVETSGRAGDTQYF
TGCAGCGTTGAAACTAGCGGGAGGGCCGGAGATACGCAGTATTTT
>TRBD2|many|TRBV28|TRBJ2-7
CASRGGSSSYEQYF
TGTGCCAGCCGGGGGGGCAGCAGCTCCTACGAGCAGTACTTC
>TRBD2|many|TRBV9|TRBJ2-6
CASTREASSGANVLTF
TGTGCCAGCACCCGGGAGGCTTCGTCTGGGGCCAACGTCCTGACTTTC
>.|many|TRBV20-1|TRBJ1-2
CSAHSPPNGTNYGYTF
TGCAGTGCACATTCCCCTCCCAACGGGACTAACTATGGCTACACCTTC
>.|many|TRBV3-1|TRBJ2-3
CASSQSLLPDTQYF
TGTGCCAGCAGCCAATCCCTATTACCCGATACGCAGTATTTT
>TRBD1|many|TRBV12-3/TRBV12-4|TRBJ2-6
CASSTRQGAAGANVLTF
TGTGCCAGCAGTACACGACAGGGGGCGGCTGGGGCCAACGTCCTGACTTTC
>TRBD1|many|TRBV20-1|TRBJ1-5
CSASRGRNQPQHF
TGCAGTGCTAGCAGGGGGCGAAATCAGCCCCAGCATTTT
>TRBD2|many|TRBV20-1|TRBJ2-1
CSARDYPGLAGGQDEQFF
TGCAGTGCTAGAGATTACCCGGGACTAGCGGGAGGCCAGGATGAGCAGTTCTTC
>TRBD1|many|TRBV20-1|TRBJ2-2
CSATQGVLSTGELFF
TGCAGTGCCACCCAGGGGGTACTGAGCACCGGGGAGCTGTTTTTT
>.|few|TRBV6-4|TRBJ2-1
CASSVVRTTEQFF
TGTGCCAGCAGTGTGGTCCGCACAACTGAGCAGTTCTTC
>.|many|TRBV7-2|TRBJ2-1
CASSPGSYNEQFF
TGTGCCAGCAGCCCCGGCTCCTACAATGAGCAGTTCTTC
>.|many|TRBV28|TRBJ2-5
CASTPRDYQETQYF
TGTGCCAGCACCCCCCGGGACTACCAAGAGACCCAGTACTTC
>TRBD2|many|TRBV7-9|TRBJ2-3
CASSLQLAADTQYF
TGTGCCAGCAGCTTACAACTAGCGGCAGATACGCAGTATTTT
>TRBD1|many|TRBV20-1|TRBJ2-1
CSATGGSYNEQFF
TGCAGTGCTACAGGGGGTTCCTACAATGAGCAGTTCTTC
>TRBD2|many|TRBV20-1|TRBJ2-7
CSAGGTSGNYEQYF
TGCAGTGCTGGGGGGACTAGCGGGAATTACGAGCAGTACTTC
>TRBD1|few|TRBV6-5|TRBJ2-1
CASSWGTGSYNEQFF
TGTGCCAGCAGTTGGGGGACAGGGTCCTACAATGAGCAGTTCTTC
>.|many|TRBV6-2/TRBV6-3|TRBJ2-1
CASSSWGGNNEQFF
TGTGCCAGCAGTTCGTGGGGAGGAAACAATGAGCAGTTCTTC
>TRBD1|many|TRBV29-1|TRBJ2-5
CSVDTGQGAPETQYF
TGCAGCGTTGACACGGGACAGGGGGCACCAGAGACCCAGTACTTC
>.|few|TRBV20-1|TRBJ2-1
CSATDYYNEQFF
TGCAGTGCTACTGACTATTACAATGAGCAGTTCTTC
>.|.|TRBV19|TRBJ2-5
CASSISDETQCF
TGTGCCAGTAGTATCTCGGATGAGACCCAGTGCTTC
>.|few|TRBV4-1|TRBJ2-3
CASSARSTDTQYF
TGCGCCAGCAGCGCCAGGAGCACAGATACGCAGTATTTT
>.|few|TRBV12-3/TRBV12-4|TRBJ2-1
CASNIGASYNEQFF
TGTGCCAGCAATATTGGAGCTTCCTACAATGAGCAGTTCTTC
>TRBD1|few|TRBV20-1|TRBJ2-3
CSARDPTGTGGTDTQYF
TGCAGTGCTAGAGATCCAACCGGGACAGGGGGCACAGATACGCAGTATTTT
>.|many|TRBV12-3/TRBV12-4|TRBJ1-1
CASSLGASSEAFF
TGTGCCAGCAGTTTAGGAGCGAGTAGTGAAGCTTTCTTT
>.|few|TRBV19|TRBJ2-3
CASSRGPYGGTDTQYF
TGTGCCAGTAGTAGGGGACCTTACGGGGGCACAGATACGCAGTATTTT
>.|many|TRBV7-9|TRBJ2-1
CAISREEYNEQFF
TGTGCCATATCGAGGGAGGAGTACAATGAGCAGTTCTTC
>TRBD1|many|TRBV4-2|TRBJ1-5
CASSQEDRVGQPQHF
TGTGCCAGCAGCCAAGAGGACAGGGTGGGTCAGCCCCAGCATTTT
>.|.|TRBV6-1|TRBJ2-3
CASTFDRSTDTQYF
TGTGCCAGCACATTCGACAGGAGCACAGATACGCAGTATTTT
>.|many|TRBV29-1|TRBJ2-7
CSVATVQSYEQYF
TGCAGCGTTGCAACAGTCCAATCCTACGAGCAGTACTTC
>TRBD1|many|TRBV3-1|TRBJ1-2
CASSRGTAYGYTF
TGTGCCAGCAGCCGAGGGACAGCTTATGGCTACACCTTC
>.|few|TRBV30|TRBJ2-7
CACRGLTYEQYF
TGTGCCTGCCGGGGGCTGACCTACGAGCAGTACTTC
>TRBD1|many|TRBV6-5|TRBJ2-2
CASSYRTGTAPFGELFF
TGTGCCAGCAGCTACCGTACCGGGACAGCGCCGTTCGGGGAGCTGTTTTTT